One and the same sample provided the 27 T cell receptor beta chains below, sequenced in a study of CD8+CD57+ T cells in acquired aplastic anemia. Patients included in sequencing had previously demonstrated CD8+CD57+ cell expansion by flow cytometry. The template used for profiling TCR beta VDJ and CDR3 was genomic DNA. TCRdb reprocessed the reads via MiXCR and lists one record per CDR3 protein. Of more than 95,000 distinct CDR3 sequences in the sample, 30% to 45% were seen once. The sequenced material came from sorted CD4+, CD8+, or CD8+CD57+ T cells (not recorded which) from PBMCs. The receptors derive from a human donor with aplastic anemia.

V usage is TRBV29-1 and J usage is TRBJ2-1; 9 positions agree with TRBD2. The CDR3 extends over 14 amino acids. V trimming: 4 bases; J trimming: 4 bases; junction bases outside the gene matches: 5. Germline V gene sequence: CDR1 SQVTM, CDR2 ANQGSEA. CDR3 protein: CSVGSGGSYNEQFF. CDR3 in DNA: TGCAGCGTTGGTAGCGGGGGCTCTTACAATGAGCAGTTCTTC.

Here the CDR3 DNA reads TGCGCCAGCAGTGAGTCACGGACCGCCGGCTACACCTTC. The encoded protein is CASSESRTAGYTF. The V call is TRBV10-1, the J call TRBJ1-2, with no clear D. In germline, CDR1 is WNHNN, CDR2 SYGVQD (reference sequence). This CDR3 region has 13 residues. V lost 0 bases and J lost 8, with 10 bases in between.

A word on this clonotype: A much larger clone lies one base from this, so it may be a read error. The rearrangement joins TRBV11-2 to TRBJ1-1; TRBD1 agrees at 11 bases. The CDR3 loop spans 12 amino acids. Germline V lookup: CDR1 SGHAT, CDR2 FQNNGV. The CDR3 nucleotides read TGTGTCAGCAGCTTAGGGACAGGGGGAGCTTTCTTT. Its protein is CVSSLGTGGAFF.

The J gene is TRBJ1-3, the V gene TRBV20-1; 7 nucleotides match TRBD1. Per germline, CDR1 DFQATT and CDR2 SNEGSKA (reference sequence). J gave up 2 bases and V 3 bases, and 1 base lay outside the gene matches. This CDR3 is 13 amino acids long. This CDR3 reads CSARTGPGNTIYF. The CDR3 nucleotides read TGCAGTGCTAGGACAGGGCCTGGAAACACCATATATTTT.

This chain uses TRBV29-1 with TRBJ2-3; D is tentatively TRBD1 or TRBD2 (5 bases each). V was trimmed by 3 bases and J by 4 bases, leaving 17 bases between them. From germline, CDR1 is SQVTM and CDR2 ANQGSEA. The CDR3 extends over 15 amino acids. CDR3 bases: TGCAGCGTTGAGGTTTCAGGGTTCGGGGCAGATACGCAGTATTTT. It yields the protein CSVEVSGFGADTQYF.

Remarks on this clonotype: One base away lies a much larger clone, so this may be a sequencing read error. This sequence joins TRBV5-5 and TRBJ1-5; D unresolved. The CDR3 sequence is 15 residues long. Germline CDR1 SGHKS, CDR2 YYEKEE (reference sequence). CDR3 amino acids: CTSSRLQEGNQPQHF. CDR3 coding DNA: TGTACCAGCAGCAGACTACAAGAAGGCAATCAGCCCCAGCATTTT.

The genes are TRBV19 and TRBJ1-1; the D gene is possibly TRBD1 (5 bases). CDR3 length equals 13 residues. Trimming shortened V by 5 bases and J by 7 bases, and 14 bases separated the two germline ends. Looked up from germline, CDR1 is LNHDA and CDR2 is SQIVND (reference sequence). Written as DNA, the CDR3 is TGTGCCAGTAGTCGACGACAGAAATATGAAGCTTTCTTT. It codes for CASSRRQKYEAFF. The full variable domain, completed using reference TRBV19 and TRBJ1-1, is DGGITQSPKYLFRKEGQNVTLSCEQNLNHDAMYWYRQDPGQGLRLIYYSQIVNDFQKGDIAEGYSVSREKKESFPLTVTSAQKNPTAFYLCASSRRQKYEAFFGQGTRLTVV.

The J gene is TRBJ2-1, the V gene TRBV11-1, with D maybe TRBD1 (6 bases). Germline CDR1 reads SGHAT; CDR2 reads FQDESV (reference sequence). V was cut by 5 bases and J by 3 bases, with 14 bases left in between. The CDR3 has 15 amino acids. The CDR3: CASSHQGNLYNEQFF. The CDR3 DNA reads as TGTGCCAGCAGCCATCAGGGGAACCTCTACAATGAGCAGTTCTTC.

This clonotype was detected only once. V gene TRBV15 combines with J gene TRBJ1-5; 10 nucleotides line up with TRBD1. Germline CDR1 LNHNV, CDR2 YYDKDF (reference sequence). V was pared by 1 base and J by 7 bases, with 7 bases of the junction left unmatched. This CDR3 comprises 16 residues. CDR3 bases: TGTGCCACCAGCAGAGCGGTAGGACAGGGGGAACAGCCCCAGCATTTT. Its protein is CATSRAVGQGEQPQHF.

The chain uses TRBV20-1 and TRBJ2-3; maybe TRBD2 (6 bases). The CDR3 sequence is 12 residues long. Trimming took off 3 bases at V and 4 bases at J, with 8 bases between the two ends. Looked up from germline, CDR1 is DFQATT and CDR2 is SNEGSKA (reference sequence). CDR3 nucleotide sequence: TGCAGTGCTAGCTCGGGAGCAGATACGCAGTATTTT. Translation gives CSASSGADTQYF.

Points on this clonotype: This may be a read error: a much more frequent sequence differs by one nucleotide. V usage is TRBV5-1 and J usage is TRBJ2-5; no definite D call. Germline CDR1 SGHRS, CDR2 YFSETQ. V was cut by 3 bases and J by 2 bases, with 17 bases left in between. This CDR3 comprises 16 residues. The CDR3 nucleotides are TGCGCCAGCAGCTCCAGCGCCGGCAGGTTACAAGAGACCCAGTACTTC. Amino acid sequence: CASSSSAGRLQETQYF.

In its sample, this clonotype was seen many times. At one of its ends the junction is not consistent with the germline gene, which may arise from a read error. This chain joins TRBV7-6 and TRBJ2-5; D ambiguous. The length of the CDR3 is 13 residues. The germline CDR1 and CDR2 sequences are SGHVS and FNYEAQ. Here the CDR3 reads CASSIGPQGTQYF. The DNA of the CDR3 is TGTGCCAGCAGCATCGGTCCCCAAGGGACCCAGTACTTC.

This clonotype was seen at least ten times. V gene TRBV20-1 combines with J gene TRBJ1-2; tentative D call: TRBD1 (5 bases). The ends were cut back, 2 bases at V and 4 bases at J, with 23 bases in the middle. This CDR3 is 17 amino acids long. Germline values: CDR1 DFQATT, CDR2 SNEGSKA (reference sequence). The chain's CDR3 is CSARLNQLGQGGYGYTF. Written as DNA, the CDR3 is TGCAGTGCTAGATTAAACCAGCTAGGCCAGGGCGGCTATGGCTACACCTTC.

This clonotype was counted between two and nine times. The V and J genes are TRBV12-5 and TRBJ2-1, with D perhaps matching TRBD1 (5 bases). Trimming took 0 bases from V and 8 from J, leaving 17 bases between them. CDR3 size: 16 residues. The germline gives CDR1 LGHNT, CDR2 FRNRAP. The chain's CDR3 is CASGLVAGPLQYEQFF. The CDR3 bases are TGTGCTAGTGGTTTGGTCGCAGGGCCATTACAATATGAGCAGTTCTTC.

This clonotype was seen more than once but under ten times. It may be a read error: a sequence one base away is much more abundant. This CDR3 is missing its conserved last phenylalanine or tryptophan, likely due to a read error. The chain carries TRBV20-1 and TRBJ1-1, with D possibly TRBD1 on 6 matching bases. V was pared by 2 bases and J by 4 bases, with 11 bases between. Germline V lookup: CDR1 DFQATT, CDR2 SNEGSKA (reference sequence). The CDR3 is 13 amino acids. CDR3 loop: CSARYGGGTEAFL. CDR3 DNA sequence: TGCAGTGCTAGATATGGAGGGGGCACTGAAGCTTTCCTT.

This clonotype was counted a single time. The chain links TRBV19 to TRBJ2-7; 11 nucleotides line up with TRBD2. The CDR3 has 14 residues. Germline V gene lookup returns CDR1 LNHDA and CDR2 SQIVND (reference sequence). V lost 7 bases to trimming and J lost 3 bases; unmatched junction nucleotides: 5. CDR3 DNA: TGTGCCAGTATCAGGACTAGCGGGCTCTACGAGCAGTACTTC. Translating it yields CASIRTSGLYEQYF.

Of note for this clonotype: Likely a read error: the CDR3 ends without its conserved phenylalanine or tryptophan. The limits of the CDR3 on the DNA are not certain, so only TCRdb's listed CDR3 is given. CDR3: CASRRGEGA. This rearrangement joins TRBV2 to TRBJ1-6; TRBD1 is the table's D call and was not checked against the DNA. The CDR3 has 9 amino acids, counting both end residues. Germline V gene data show CDR1 as SNHLY and CDR2 as FYNNEI.

The chain joins TRBV7-3 to TRBJ1-5; D remains ambiguous. V lost 0 bases and J lost 5, with 5 bases in between. Germline lookup yields CDR1 SGHTA and CDR2 FQGTGA. This CDR3 comprises 13 residues. The CDR3 DNA follows: TGTGCCAGCAGCTTAACCCAAGATCAGCCCCAGCATTTT. It codes for CASSLTQDQPQHF. The full variable domain, completed using reference TRBV7-3 and TRBJ1-5, is GAGVSQTPSNKVTEKGKYVELRCDPISGHTALYWYRQSLGQGPEFLIYFQGTGAADDSGLPNDRFFAVRPEGSVSTLKIQRTERGDSAVYLCASSLTQDQPQHFGDGTRLSIL.

This chain joins TRBV25-1 and TRBJ1-2; maybe TRBD1 (5 bases). Trimming removed 8 bases at V and 2 bases at J, with 9 bases between. Germline-derived CDR1 and CDR2 are MGHDK and SYGVNS. The CDR3 is 12 residues long. The CDR3 nucleotides are TGTGCCAGCGAGGGGAGAAACTATGGCTACACCTTC. Its protein is CASEGRNYGYTF.

This clonotype was counted ten times or more. The chain combines TRBV10-1 with TRBJ2-5; D unresolved. V lost 4 bases and J lost 5, with 17 bases in between. Germline V gene lookup returns CDR1 WNHNN and CDR2 SYGVQD (reference sequence). This CDR3 spans 15 amino acids. CDR3 coding DNA: TGCGCCAGCAGTGTAAGGGCCGGCCAAAGGGAGACCCAGTACTTC. Protein sequence: CASSVRAGQRETQYF.

V is TRBV6-2 or TRBV6-3 and J is TRBJ2-2; D call uncertain. The CDR3 has 13 amino acids. In germline, CDR1 is MNHEY, CDR2 SVGEGT. Trimming shortened V by 5 bases and J by 4 bases, and 8 bases separated the two germline ends. For the CDR3, the DNA is TGTGCCAGCAGTCGGGTGGGCACCGGGGAGCTGTTTTTT. Its protein product is CASSRVGTGELFF.

This clonotype was seen only once. The chain carries TRBV15 and TRBJ1-3; TRBD1 matches 7 bases. The length of the CDR3 is 15 residues. Per germline, CDR1 LNHNV and CDR2 YYDKDF (reference sequence). Trimming cost V 0 bases and J 2 bases; bases outside gene matches: 1. The CDR3 nucleotides are TGTGCCACCAGCAGAGACACAGGGGCTGGAAACACCATATATTTT. This translates into CATSRDTGAGNTIYF. The variable domain in full, completed from reference TRBV15 and TRBJ1-3, reads DAMVIQNPRYQVTQFGKPVTLSCSQTLNHNVMYWYQQKSSQAPKLLFHYYDKDFNNEADTPDNFQSRRPNTSFCFLDIRSPGLGDTAMYLCATSRDTGAGNTIYFGEGSWLTVV.

Of note for this clonotype: This may be a read error: a much more frequent sequence differs by one nucleotide. The conserved final phenylalanine or tryptophan is absent from the CDR3, which likely points to a read error. J is TRBJ2-7 and V is TRBV3-1; no firm D call. V dropped 3 bases and J dropped 2 bases, with 11 bases sitting between them. CDR1 and CDR2 from the germline V gene are LGHDT and YNNKEL (reference sequence). This CDR3 region has 14 residues. This chain's CDR3 is CASSQSFRTYEQYL. The DNA of the CDR3 is TGTGCCAGCAGCCAGTCTTTTCGTACCTACGAGCAGTACCTC.

The table lists this clonotype with a count of one. The J gene is TRBJ1-2, the V gene TRBV19; no clear D gene. The CDR3 runs to 10 residues. The V gene lost 10 bases and the J gene lost 6 bases, with 9 bases spanning the gap. CDR1 and CDR2 from the germline V gene are LNHDA and SQIVND (reference sequence). Here the CDR3 reads CATRTHGYTF. The CDR3 bases are TGTGCCACCCGGACCCATGGCTACACCTTC. The whole variable domain, remainder taken from reference TRBV19 and TRBJ1-2, is DGGITQSPKYLFRKEGQNVTLSCEQNLNHDAMYWYRQDPGQGLRLIYYSQIVNDFQKGDIAEGYSVSREKKESFPLTVTSAQKNPTAFYLCATRTHGYTFGSGTRLTVV.

Details on this clonotype: A junction end diverges from the germline sequence, so it may reflect a read error. The chain employs TRBV7-7 and TRBJ2-7; perhaps D is TRBD1 or TRBD2 (5 bases each). Per the germline V gene, CDR1 is SSHAT and CDR2 is FNYEAQ (reference sequence). The length of the CDR3 is 14 residues. The CDR3 sequence is CASSPTRAGYEQYF. DNA for the CDR3: TGTGCTAGCAGCCCCACCAGGGCGGGCTACGAGCAGTACTTC.

This clonotype has a count of ten or more. This sequence joins TRBV4-1 and TRBJ1-6; weak D call: TRBD1 (6 bases). V was clipped by 1 base and J by 9 bases, with 10 bases between them. The CDR3 runs to 14 residues. The germline V gene has CDR1 MGHRA and CDR2 YSYEKL. CDR3 residues: CASSQAGEVSPLHF. CDR3 sequence (DNA): TGCGCCAGCAGCCAAGCAGGGGAGGTTTCACCCCTCCACTTT.

The chain combines TRBV10-3 with TRBJ1-1; D might be TRBD1 (5 bases). Trimming removed 9 bases at V and 3 bases at J, with 14 bases between. Germline lookup yields CDR1 ENHRY and CDR2 SYGVKD. The CDR3 sequence is 13 residues long. CDR3 sequence: CAMSLGVDTEAFF. The CDR3 DNA sequence: TGTGCCATGTCTCTAGGGGTGGACACTGAAGCTTTCTTT.